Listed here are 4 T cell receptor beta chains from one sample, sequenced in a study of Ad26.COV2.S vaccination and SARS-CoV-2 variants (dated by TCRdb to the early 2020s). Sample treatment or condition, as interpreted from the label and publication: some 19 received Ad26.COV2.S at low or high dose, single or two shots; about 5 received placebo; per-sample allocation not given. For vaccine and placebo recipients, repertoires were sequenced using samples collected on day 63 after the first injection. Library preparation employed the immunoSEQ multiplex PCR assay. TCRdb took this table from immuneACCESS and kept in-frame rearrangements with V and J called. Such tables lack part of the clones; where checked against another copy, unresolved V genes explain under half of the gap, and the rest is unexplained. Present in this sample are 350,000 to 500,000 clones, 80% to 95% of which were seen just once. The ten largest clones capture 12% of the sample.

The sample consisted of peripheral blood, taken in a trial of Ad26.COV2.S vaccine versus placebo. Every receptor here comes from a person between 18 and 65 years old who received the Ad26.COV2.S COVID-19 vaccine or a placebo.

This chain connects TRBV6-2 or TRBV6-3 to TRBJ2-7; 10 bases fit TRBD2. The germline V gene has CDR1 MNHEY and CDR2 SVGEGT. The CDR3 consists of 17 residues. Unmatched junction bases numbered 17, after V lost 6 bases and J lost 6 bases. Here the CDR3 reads CASSPSRSGREISEQYF. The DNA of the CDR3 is TGTGCCAGCAGCCCTTCGAGAAGCGGGAGGGAAATCAGCGAGCAGTACTTC.

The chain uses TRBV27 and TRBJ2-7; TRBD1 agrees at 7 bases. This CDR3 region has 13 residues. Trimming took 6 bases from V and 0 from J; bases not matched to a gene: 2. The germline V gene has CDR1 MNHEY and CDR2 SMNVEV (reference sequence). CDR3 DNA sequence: TGTGCCAGCAGGGACAGGAACTCCTACGAGCAGTACTTC. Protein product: CASRDRNSYEQYF.

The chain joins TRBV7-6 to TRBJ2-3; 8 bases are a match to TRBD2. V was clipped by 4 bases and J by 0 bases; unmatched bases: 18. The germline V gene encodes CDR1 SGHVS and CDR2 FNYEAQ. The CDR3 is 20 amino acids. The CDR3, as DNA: TGTGCCAGCAGCTCAGAGGGCGGACTAGCCCACTTAACTAGCACAGATACGCAGTATTTT. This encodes CASSSEGGLAHLTSTDTQYF.

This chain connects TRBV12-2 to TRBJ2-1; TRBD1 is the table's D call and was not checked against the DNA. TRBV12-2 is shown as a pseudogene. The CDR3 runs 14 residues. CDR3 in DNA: TGTGCAAGTCGCTTAGTAGACAGGACGAATGAGCAGTTCTTC. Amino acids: CASRLVDRTNEQFF.